The 9 T cell receptor beta chains reported below all come from one sample, sequenced in a study of T cell repertoires in cytomegalovirus infection. Each CDR3 protein is one row after TCRdb ran MiXCR on the reads. This sample has some 400,000 distinct CDR3 sequences, with roughly 31% found just once. The sample comprised PBMCs. The receptors derive from a human donor in good health (CMV status not recorded). Some clones in this sample may be carry-over from other donors' samples.

The sample holds a few counts of this clonotype. The rearrangement uses TRBV12-3 or TRBV12-4 and TRBJ1-4, with TRBD1 as a possible D gene (6 bases). V lost 7 bases and J lost 8, with 14 bases in between. The CDR3 covers 13 residues. CDR3 amino acids: CASTSDSREKLFF. The CDR3 DNA reads as TGTGCCAGCACTTCGGACAGTCGGGAAAAACTGTTTTTT.

This clonotype was picked up a small number of times. The chain is built from TRBV11-2 and TRBJ2-3; unclear D gene. Germline CDR1 and CDR2: SGHAT and FQNNGV. Trimming stripped 5 bases from V and 7 bases from J, with 4 bases between. This CDR3 spans 10 amino acids. As DNA, the CDR3 is TGTGCCAGCAGCGGAAATACGCAGTATTTT. The encoded protein is CASSGNTQYF.

CDR3 nucleotide sequence: TGTGCCAGCAGTTATATGGTGGTCGGGAGCACTGAAGCTTTCTTT. Amino acids: CASSYMVVGSTEAFF. The chain couples TRBV28 to TRBJ1-1; D is ambiguous. The germline V gene encodes CDR1 MDHEN and CDR2 SYDVKM. Deletions cut 4 bases from V and 4 bases from J, with 16 bases between. CDR3 length: 15 amino acids. Full variable domain (outside the CDR3, taken from reference TRBV28 and TRBJ1-1): DVKVTQSSRYLVKRTGEKVFLECVQDMDHENMFWYRQDPGLGLRLIYFSYDVKMKEKGDIPEGYSVSREKKERFSLILESASTNQTSMYLCASSYMVVGSTEAFFGQGTRLTVV.

This clonotype was seen only a few times. The chain recombines TRBV7-3 with TRBJ2-1, with TRBD2 matching over 9 bases. Germline values: CDR1 SGHTA, CDR2 FQGTGA. The V and J ends lost 4 bases and 0 bases, in that order; junction bases with no gene match: 22. This CDR3 comprises 22 residues. The CDR3 region is CASSSEPGTSSLDDPSYNEQFF. CDR3 DNA sequence: TGTGCCAGCAGCTCAGAGCCGGGGACTAGCAGTTTAGATGACCCCTCCTACAATGAGCAGTTCTTC. The full variable domain, rest sourced from reference TRBV7-3 and TRBJ2-1, is GAGVSQTPSNKVTEKGKYVELRCDPISGHTALYWYRQSLGQGPEFLIYFQGTGAADDSGLPNDRFFAVRPEGSVSTLKIQRTERGDSAVYLCASSSEPGTSSLDDPSYNEQFFGPGTRLTVL.

A note on this clonotype: Being one base from a much bigger clone, this may be a read error. The chain links TRBV7-2 to TRBJ1-4; no definite D call. The germline V gene encodes CDR1 SGHTA and CDR2 FQGNSA. CDR3 size: 14 residues. This chain's CDR3 is CASSSFGFREKLLF. The CDR3 DNA is TGTGCCAGCAGCAGTTTCGGGTTTCGTGAAAAACTGCTTTTT.

The chain couples TRBV5-6 to TRBJ1-4; D is unclear. With 0 bases removed from V and 3 bases from J, the gap between germline ends came to 9 bases. In germline, CDR1 is SGHDT, CDR2 YYEEEE. The CDR3 has 15 amino acids. CDR3 nucleotide sequence: TGTGCCAGCAGCTTGGGCAGGAGGGCTAATGAAAAACTGTTTTTT. Protein sequence: CASSLGRRANEKLFF. Looking up the rest from reference TRBV5-6 and TRBJ1-4 gives the full variable domain: DAGVTQSPTHLIKTRGQQVTLRCSPKSGHDTVSWYQQALGQGPQFIFQYYEEEERQRGNFPDRFSGHQFPNYSSELNVNALLLGDSALYLCASSLGRRANEKLFFGSGTQLSVL.

This clonotype was recorded at least ten times. The J gene is TRBJ2-3, the V gene TRBV7-8; 10 positions match TRBD1. J lost 1 base, V lost 2 bases, and 3 bases had no gene match. CDR1 is SGHVS and CDR2 is FQNEAQ in the germline V gene. This CDR3 is 16 amino acids long. In DNA form, the CDR3 reads TGTGCCAGCAGCTTACCCGGGACAGGGGGCACAGATACGCAGTATTTT. Protein product: CASSLPGTGGTDTQYF.

Concerning this clonotype: A much larger clonotype is one base distant, so this may be a read error. J is TRBJ2-2 and V is TRBV7-6; D perhaps matches TRBD2 (6 bases). Looked up from germline, CDR1 is SGHVS and CDR2 is FNYEAQ. The CDR3 spans 13 residues. CDR3 region: CASSLARSGELVF. CDR3 bases: TGTGCCAGCAGCTTAGCCCGCTCGGGGGAGCTGGTTTTT.

This chain uses TRBV27 with TRBJ2-1; weak D call: TRBD1 (5 bases). This CDR3 spans 13 amino acids. V was pared by 3 bases and J by 6 bases, with 9 bases between. In germline, CDR1 is MNHEY, CDR2 SMNVEV (reference sequence). CDR3 amino acids: CASSFGQANEQFF. DNA of the CDR3: TGTGCCAGCAGTTTCGGACAAGCCAATGAGCAGTTCTTC.